This T cell receptor (beta chain) was recovered during a study of blood T cell repertoires in COVID-19. Original handling: Counts of nucleated cells, estimated from reference gene primer amplification, were obtained. Sequencing was performed with immunoSEQ multiplex PCR; in TCRdb, only in-frame clones are kept and a portion is missing. Clone size and the V and J calls come from that table; the DNA yielded D and trimming. The sample gives some 130,000 clones, under 80% of which show up once; around 13% is in the top ten. Germline V gives CDR1 MNHNS, CDR2 SASEGT. This CDR3 has 15 amino acids. Trimming took 0 bases from V and 5 from J; bases not matched to a gene: 3.

The source is a man of 80 years or more with acute or convalescent COVID-19. This chain uses TRBV6-1 with TRBJ2-5; 10 bases align to TRBD2. The sequenced sample was peripheral blood. As DNA, the CDR3 is TGTGCCAGCAGTGAAGCAACTAGCGGGGCTGAGACCCAGTACTTC. Its protein is CASSEATSGAETQYF.